What follows is one T cell receptor (beta chain) and its context. What it recognizes is unknown. V gave up 2 bases and J gave up 0 bases, with 23 bases separating them. The CDR3 length is 19 residues. Germline CDR1 SGHNT, CDR2 YYREEE (reference sequence). This entry belongs to a study of shared clonotypes between healthy human individuals. The material for each subset, its genomic DNA, was split evenly across several immunoSEQ plates. The table came from immunoSEQ multiplex PCR; TCRdb's copy has only in-frame clones and leaves some out. The sample has some 470,000 clones; 76% are singletons. Whole-study findings and limits: Genetic and exposure-history diversity was limited by the few donors.

Free of recent acute infections or vaccinations, the donors were healthy HIV-negative adults. The clonotype was recovered from a woman between 40 and 55 years old in good health. Some clones in this sample may be carry-over from other donors' samples. The chain has TRBV5-4 and TRBJ2-5; tentatively, D is TRBD2 (5 bases). Sequencing was done on a sample of PBMCs. The CDR3 coding sequence is TGTGCCAGCAGCTTCGGACTGACCCAGCTTTATCCGTACCAAGAGACCCAGTACTTC. It specifies CASSFGLTQLYPYQETQYF.